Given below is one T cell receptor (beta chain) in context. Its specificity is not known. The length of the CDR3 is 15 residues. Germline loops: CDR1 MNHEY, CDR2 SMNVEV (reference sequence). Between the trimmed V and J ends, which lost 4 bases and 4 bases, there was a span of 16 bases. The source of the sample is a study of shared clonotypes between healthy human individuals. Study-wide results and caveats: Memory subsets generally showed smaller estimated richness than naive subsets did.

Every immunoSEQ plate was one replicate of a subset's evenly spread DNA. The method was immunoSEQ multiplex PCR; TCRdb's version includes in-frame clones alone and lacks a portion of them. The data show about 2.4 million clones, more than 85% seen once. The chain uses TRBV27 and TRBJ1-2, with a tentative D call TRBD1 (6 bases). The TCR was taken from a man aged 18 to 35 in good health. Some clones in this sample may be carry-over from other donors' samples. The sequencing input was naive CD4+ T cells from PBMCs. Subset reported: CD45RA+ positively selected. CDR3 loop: CASSSRDTLGYGYTF. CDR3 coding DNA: TGTGCCAGCAGTTCCCGGGACACTCTGGGCTATGGCTACACCTTC.